Following are 6 T cell receptor beta chains from one sample sequenced in a study of beta chain features in type 1 diabetes. The sequenced template was cDNA made from the entire isolated RNA. The assay was immunoSEQ multiplex PCR, and TCRdb's table has in-frame clones only and misses some. The sample carries 150,000 to 200,000 clones, 7.5% to 10% recorded once. Sequencing used central memory CD4+ T cells from blood. Receptors originate from a woman aged 18-29 years in good health.

J is TRBJ1-5 and V is TRBV27; TRBD1 aligns across 8 bases. The CDR3 covers 13 residues. CDR1 and CDR2 from the germline V gene are MNHEY and SMNVEV (reference sequence). Trimming cost V 3 bases and J 5 bases; bases outside gene matches: 0. The CDR3 DNA is TGTGCCAGCAGTTTGACAGGGGATCAGCCCCAGCATTTT. Its translation is CASSLTGDQPQHF.

The V gene is TRBV4-3, the J gene TRBJ1-2; maybe TRBD1 (5 bases). The length of the CDR3 is 13 residues. Trimming took 3 bases from V and 5 from J, leaving 10 bases between them. Per the germline V gene, CDR1 is LGHNA and CDR2 is YSLEER. This CDR3 reads CASSHVPGYGYTF. The DNA of the CDR3 is TGCGCCAGCAGCCATGTCCCAGGGTATGGCTACACCTTC.

This rearrangement joins TRBV14 to TRBJ2-3; 9 positions agree with TRBD1. With 0 bases clipped from V and 15 bases from J, the junction kept 7 bases outside the gene matches. The germline V gene has CDR1 SGHDN and CDR2 FVKESK. The CDR3 is made up of 13 amino acids. CDR3: CASSQEQGATRYF. The CDR3 bases are TGTGCCAGCAGCCAAGAACAGGGGGCGACGAGATATTTT.

The rearrangement uses TRBV2 and TRBJ1-1; 11 bases match TRBD1. The CDR3 is 15 amino acids. The germline V gene has CDR1 SNHLY and CDR2 FYNNEI. V was pared by 7 bases and J by 4 bases, with 8 bases of the junction left unmatched. The CDR3 sequence is CASTGTGGWGTEAFF. The CDR3 region has the DNA TGTGCCAGCACCGGGACAGGGGGATGGGGCACTGAAGCTTTCTTT.

The sample holds many counts of this clone. One end of the junction is discordant with germline, which a read error may explain. The chain carries TRBV7-3 and TRBJ2-4; perhaps TRBD1 as D (6 bases). CDR3 length: 15 residues. Germline loops: CDR1 SGHTA, CDR2 FQGTGA. The CDR3 region has the DNA TGTGCCAGCACCTTATACAGGGTAGCCAAAAACATTCAGTACTTC. It translates to CASTLYRVAKNIQYF. The entire variable domain, with the rest obtained from reference TRBV7-3 and TRBJ2-4, is as follows: GAGVSQTPSNKVTEKGKYVELRCDPISGHTALYWYRQSLGQGPEFLIYFQGTGAADDSGLPNDRFFAVRPEGSVSTLKIQRTERGDSAVYLCASTLYRVAKNIQYFGAGTRLSVL.

A few counts support this clone. This sequence joins TRBV2 and TRBJ2-3; 8 nucleotides line up with TRBD2. Trimming took 6 bases from V and 0 from J; bases not matched to a gene: 11. This CDR3 has 17 amino acids. Germline values: CDR1 SNHLY, CDR2 FYNNEI. The CDR3 loop reads CASRKRGPIESTDTQYF. CDR3 DNA sequence: TGTGCCAGCAGGAAGCGGGGGCCAATCGAAAGCACAGATACGCAGTATTTT.